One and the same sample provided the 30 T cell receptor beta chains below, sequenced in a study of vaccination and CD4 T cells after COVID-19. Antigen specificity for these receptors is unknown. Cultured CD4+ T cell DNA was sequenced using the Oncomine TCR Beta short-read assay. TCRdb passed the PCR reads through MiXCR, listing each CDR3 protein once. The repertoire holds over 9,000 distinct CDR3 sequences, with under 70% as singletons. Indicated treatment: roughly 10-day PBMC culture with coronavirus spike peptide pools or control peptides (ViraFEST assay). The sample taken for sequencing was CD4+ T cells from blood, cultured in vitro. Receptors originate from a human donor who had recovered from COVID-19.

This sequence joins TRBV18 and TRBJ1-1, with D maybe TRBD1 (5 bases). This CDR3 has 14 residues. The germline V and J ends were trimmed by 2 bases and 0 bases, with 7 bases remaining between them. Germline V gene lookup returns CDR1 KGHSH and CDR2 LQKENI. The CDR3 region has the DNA TGTGCCAGCTCACCAGGGGGACTGAACACTGAAGCTTTCTTT. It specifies CASSPGGLNTEAFF.

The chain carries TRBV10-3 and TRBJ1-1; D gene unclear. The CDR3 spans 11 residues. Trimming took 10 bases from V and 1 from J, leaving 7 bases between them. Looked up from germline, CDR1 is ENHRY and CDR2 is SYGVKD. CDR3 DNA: TGTGCCACCGAGGGGAACACTGAAGCTTTCTTT. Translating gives CATEGNTEAFF.

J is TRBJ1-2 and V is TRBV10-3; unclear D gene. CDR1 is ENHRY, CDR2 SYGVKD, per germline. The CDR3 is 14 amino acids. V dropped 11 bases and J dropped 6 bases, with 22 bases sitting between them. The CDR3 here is CALNPDHSLDGYTF. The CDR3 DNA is TGTGCCCTAAACCCGGACCACTCACTTGATGGCTACACCTTC.

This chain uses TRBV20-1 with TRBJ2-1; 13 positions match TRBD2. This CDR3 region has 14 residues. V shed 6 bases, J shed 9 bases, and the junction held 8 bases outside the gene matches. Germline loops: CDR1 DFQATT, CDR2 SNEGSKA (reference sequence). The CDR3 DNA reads TGCAGTGCCCCTACTAGCGGGGGGGCCGGTGAGCAGTTCTTC. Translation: CSAPTSGGAGEQFF.

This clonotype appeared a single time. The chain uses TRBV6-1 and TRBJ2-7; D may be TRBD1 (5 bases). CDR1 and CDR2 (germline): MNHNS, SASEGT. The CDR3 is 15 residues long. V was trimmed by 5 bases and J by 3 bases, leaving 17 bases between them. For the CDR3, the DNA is TGTGCCAGCAGTAGTCGGACAATCCGCCTCTACGAGCAGTACTTC. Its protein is CASSSRTIRLYEQYF.

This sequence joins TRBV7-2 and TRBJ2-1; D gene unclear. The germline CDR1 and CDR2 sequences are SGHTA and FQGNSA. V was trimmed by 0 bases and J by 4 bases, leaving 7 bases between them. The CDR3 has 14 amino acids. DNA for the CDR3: TGTGCCAGCAGCTTAGCGTTTTTGTACAATGAGCAGTTCTTC. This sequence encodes CASSLAFLYNEQFF.

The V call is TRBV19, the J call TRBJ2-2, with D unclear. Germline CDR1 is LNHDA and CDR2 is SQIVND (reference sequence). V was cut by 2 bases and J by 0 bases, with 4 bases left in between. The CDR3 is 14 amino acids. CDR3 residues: CASSILANTGELFF. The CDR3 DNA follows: TGTGCCAGTAGTATACTAGCGAACACCGGGGAGCTGTTTTTT.

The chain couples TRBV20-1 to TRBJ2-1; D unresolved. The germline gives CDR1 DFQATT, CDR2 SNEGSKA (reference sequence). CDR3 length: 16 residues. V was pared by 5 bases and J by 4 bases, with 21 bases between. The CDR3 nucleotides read TGCAGTGCTTATGGCCGGCCCCCAGCAATGTACAATGAGCAGTTCTTC. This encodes CSAYGRPPAMYNEQFF.

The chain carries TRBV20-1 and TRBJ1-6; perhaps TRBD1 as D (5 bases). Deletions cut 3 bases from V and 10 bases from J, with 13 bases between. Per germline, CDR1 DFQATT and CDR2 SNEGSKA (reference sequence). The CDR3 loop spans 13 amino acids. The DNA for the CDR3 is TGCAGTGCTAGGGGCAGGGAAGGCTCACCCCTCCACTTT. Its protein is CSARGREGSPLHF.

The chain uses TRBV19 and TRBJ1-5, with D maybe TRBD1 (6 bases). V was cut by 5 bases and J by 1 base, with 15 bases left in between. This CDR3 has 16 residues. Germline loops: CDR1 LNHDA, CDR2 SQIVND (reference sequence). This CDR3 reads CASSFRTELSNQPQHF. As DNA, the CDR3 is TGTGCCAGTAGTTTCAGGACAGAATTGAGCAATCAGCCCCAGCATTTT.

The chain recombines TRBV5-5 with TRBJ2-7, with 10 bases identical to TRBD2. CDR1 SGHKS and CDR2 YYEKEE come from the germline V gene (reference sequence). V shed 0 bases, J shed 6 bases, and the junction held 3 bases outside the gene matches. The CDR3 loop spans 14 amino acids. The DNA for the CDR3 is TGTGCCAGCAGCTTGGTAGCGGGAGGACTCGAGCAGTACTTC. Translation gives CASSLVAGGLEQYF.

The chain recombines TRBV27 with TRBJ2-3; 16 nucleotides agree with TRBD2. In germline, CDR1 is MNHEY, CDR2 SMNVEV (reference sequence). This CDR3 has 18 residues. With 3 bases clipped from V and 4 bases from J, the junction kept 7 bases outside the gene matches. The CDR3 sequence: CASSLGLAGGPRADTQYF. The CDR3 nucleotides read TGTGCCAGCAGTTTGGGACTAGCGGGAGGGCCGAGGGCAGATACGCAGTATTTT.

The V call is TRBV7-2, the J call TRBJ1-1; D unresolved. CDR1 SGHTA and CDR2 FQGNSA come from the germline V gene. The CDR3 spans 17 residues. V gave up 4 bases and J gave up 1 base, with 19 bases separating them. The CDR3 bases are TGTGCCAGCAGCTCCGACTTCCCCCGGGCGGGGAACACTGAAGCTTTCTTT. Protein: CASSSDFPRAGNTEAFF. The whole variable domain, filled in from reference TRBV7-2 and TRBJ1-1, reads GAGVSQSPSNKVTEKGKDVELRCDPISGHTALYWYRQSLGQGLEFLIYFQGNSAPDKSGLPSDRFSAERTGGSVSTLTIQRTQQEDSAVYLCASSSDFPRAGNTEAFFGQGTRLTVV.

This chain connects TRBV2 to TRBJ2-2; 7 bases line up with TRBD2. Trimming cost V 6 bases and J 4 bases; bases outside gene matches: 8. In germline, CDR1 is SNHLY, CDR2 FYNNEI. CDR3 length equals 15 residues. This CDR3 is CASSRTSDGTGELFF. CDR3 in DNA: TGTGCCAGCAGCCGAACTAGCGATGGCACCGGGGAGCTGTTTTTT.

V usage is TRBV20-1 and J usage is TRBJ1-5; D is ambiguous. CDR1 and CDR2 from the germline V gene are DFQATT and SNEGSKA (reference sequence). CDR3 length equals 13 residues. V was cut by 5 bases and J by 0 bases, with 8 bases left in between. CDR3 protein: CSAGYHSNQPQHF. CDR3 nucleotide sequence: TGCAGTGCTGGATACCATAGCAATCAGCCCCAGCATTTT.

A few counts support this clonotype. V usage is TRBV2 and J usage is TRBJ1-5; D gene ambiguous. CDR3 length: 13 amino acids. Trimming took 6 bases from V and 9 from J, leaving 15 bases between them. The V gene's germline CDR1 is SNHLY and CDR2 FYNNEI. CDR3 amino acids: CASRIDTRSPQHF. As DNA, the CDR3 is TGTGCCAGCAGGATCGACACCCGATCGCCCCAGCATTTT.

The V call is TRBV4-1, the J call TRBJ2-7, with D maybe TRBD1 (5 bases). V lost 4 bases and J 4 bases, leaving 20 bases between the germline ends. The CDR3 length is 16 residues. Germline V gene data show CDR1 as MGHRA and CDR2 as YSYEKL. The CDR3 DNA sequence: TGCGCCAGCAGCCTTGGGGCTGCTAGGGTCCCTTACGAGCAGTACTTC. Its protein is CASSLGAARVPYEQYF.

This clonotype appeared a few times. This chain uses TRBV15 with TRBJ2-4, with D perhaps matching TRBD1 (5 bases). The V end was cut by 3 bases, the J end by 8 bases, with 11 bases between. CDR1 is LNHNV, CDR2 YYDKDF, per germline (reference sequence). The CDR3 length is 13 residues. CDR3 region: CATSRRTTDIQYF. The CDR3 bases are TGTGCCACCAGCAGGAGGACGACAGACATTCAGTACTTC.

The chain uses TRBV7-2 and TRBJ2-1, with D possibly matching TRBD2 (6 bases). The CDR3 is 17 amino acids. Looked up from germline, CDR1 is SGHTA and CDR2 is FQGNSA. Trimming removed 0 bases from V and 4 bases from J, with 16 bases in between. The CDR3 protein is CASSLAELAAGYNEQFF. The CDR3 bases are TGTGCCAGCAGCTTAGCAGAACTAGCCGCAGGATACAATGAGCAGTTCTTC.

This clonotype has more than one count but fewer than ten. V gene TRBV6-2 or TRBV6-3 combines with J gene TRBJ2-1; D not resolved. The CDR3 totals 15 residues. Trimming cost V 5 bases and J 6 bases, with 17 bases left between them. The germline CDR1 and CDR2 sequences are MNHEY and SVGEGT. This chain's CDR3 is CASSELDPVGNEQFF. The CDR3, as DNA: TGTGCCAGCAGTGAGTTGGATCCGGTCGGCAATGAGCAGTTCTTC.

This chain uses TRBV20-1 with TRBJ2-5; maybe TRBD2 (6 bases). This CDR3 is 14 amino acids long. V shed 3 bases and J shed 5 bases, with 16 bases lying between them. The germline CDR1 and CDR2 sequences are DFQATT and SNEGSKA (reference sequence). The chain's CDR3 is CSASVTGTSETQYF. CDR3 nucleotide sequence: TGCAGTGCTAGTGTGACGGGGACTTCGGAGACCCAGTACTTC.

The DNA for the CDR3 is TGTGCCAGCAGGGTCGGCAATCAGCCCCAGCATTTT. Amino acids: CASRVGNQPQHF. The chain carries TRBV28 and TRBJ1-5, with no clear D. Per the germline V gene, CDR1 is MDHEN and CDR2 is SYDVKM. With 6 bases removed from V and 2 bases from J, the gap between germline ends came to 5 bases. The CDR3 has 12 amino acids.

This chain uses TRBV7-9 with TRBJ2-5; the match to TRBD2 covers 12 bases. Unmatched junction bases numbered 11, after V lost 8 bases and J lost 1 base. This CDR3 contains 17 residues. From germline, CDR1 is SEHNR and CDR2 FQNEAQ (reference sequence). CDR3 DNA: TGTGCCAGCTTAAGACTAGCGGGAGATGGGGTCCAAGAGACCCAGTACTTC. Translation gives CASLRLAGDGVQETQYF. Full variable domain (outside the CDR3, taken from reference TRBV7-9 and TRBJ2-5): DTGVSQNPRHKITKRGQNVTFRCDPISEHNRLYWYRQTLGQGPEFLTYFQNEAQLEKSRLLSDRFSAERPKGSFSTLEIQRTEQGDSAMYLCASLRLAGDGVQETQYFGPGTRLLVL.

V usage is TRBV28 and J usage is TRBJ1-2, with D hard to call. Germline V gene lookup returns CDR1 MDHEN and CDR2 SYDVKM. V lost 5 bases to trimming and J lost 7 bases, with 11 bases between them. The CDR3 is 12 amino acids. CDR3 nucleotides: TGTGCCAGCAGTCAAGGACGGAGTGGCTACACCTTC. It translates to CASSQGRSGYTF.

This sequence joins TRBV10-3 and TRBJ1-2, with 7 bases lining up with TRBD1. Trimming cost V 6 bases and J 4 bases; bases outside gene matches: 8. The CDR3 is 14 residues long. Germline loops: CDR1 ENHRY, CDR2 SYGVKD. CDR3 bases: TGTGCCATCAGGGGGACAGTCCCTTTCTATGGCTACACCTTC. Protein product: CAIRGTVPFYGYTF.

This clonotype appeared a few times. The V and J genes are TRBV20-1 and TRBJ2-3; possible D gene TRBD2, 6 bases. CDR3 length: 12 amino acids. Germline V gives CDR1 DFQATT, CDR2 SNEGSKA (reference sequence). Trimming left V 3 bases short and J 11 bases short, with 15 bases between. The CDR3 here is CSARPREVGQYF. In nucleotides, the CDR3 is TGCAGTGCTAGGCCTAGGGAGGTGGGGCAGTATTTT.

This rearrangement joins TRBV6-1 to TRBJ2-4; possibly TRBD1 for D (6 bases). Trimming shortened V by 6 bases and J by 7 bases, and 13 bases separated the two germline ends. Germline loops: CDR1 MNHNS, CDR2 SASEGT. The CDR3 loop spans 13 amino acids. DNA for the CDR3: TGTGCCAGCAGACTAGACAGGTGGAACATTCAGTACTTC. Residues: CASRLDRWNIQYF.

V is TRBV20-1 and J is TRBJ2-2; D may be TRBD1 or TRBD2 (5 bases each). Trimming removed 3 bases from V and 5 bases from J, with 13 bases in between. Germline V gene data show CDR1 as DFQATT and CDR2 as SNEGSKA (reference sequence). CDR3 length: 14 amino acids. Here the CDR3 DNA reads TGCAGTGCTAGCTCTCGGGGACGAACCGGGGAGCTGTTTTTT. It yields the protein CSASSRGRTGELFF.

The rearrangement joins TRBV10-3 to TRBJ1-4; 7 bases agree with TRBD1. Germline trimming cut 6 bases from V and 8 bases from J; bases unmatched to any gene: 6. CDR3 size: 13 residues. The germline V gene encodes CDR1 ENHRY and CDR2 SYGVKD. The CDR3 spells CAIRRQGDEKLFF. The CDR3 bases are TGTGCCATCAGAAGACAGGGAGACGAAAAACTGTTTTTT.

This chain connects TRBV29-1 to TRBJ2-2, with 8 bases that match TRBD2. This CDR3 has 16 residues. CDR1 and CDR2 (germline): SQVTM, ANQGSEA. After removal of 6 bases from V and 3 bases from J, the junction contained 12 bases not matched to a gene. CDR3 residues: CSVSRPSGSHTGELFF. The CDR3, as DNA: TGCAGCGTCTCCCGCCCCAGCGGGAGTCACACCGGGGAGCTGTTTTTT.